This TCR beta chain was retrieved from a study of breast tumors, draining lymph nodes, adjacent tissues. Overall study findings and caveats: The lymph node origin of tumor T cells was framed as consistent with a hypothesis, not demonstrated. Tumor and nontumor repertoires were significantly more similar in luminal-like than in basal-like breast cancer. Tumor repertoires ranked between lymph nodes and nontumor tissue in diversity, with V and J gene preferences.

TCRdb redid the calling of the multiplex PCR reads with MiXCR, one entry per CDR3 protein. The table has approximately 230,000 distinct CDR3 sequences, roughly a third seen once. Axillary draining lymph nodes of breast cancer patients supplied the node samples. Comments on this clonotype: What it recognizes is unknown. At one end the junction does not follow the germline gene, possibly because of a read error.

CDR3 size: 14 residues. From germline, CDR1 is MNHEY and CDR2 SVGAGI. The genes are TRBV6-5 and TRBJ2-1; D not certain. Sample: axillary lymph node tissue. The clonotype was recovered from a female donor with breast cancer. Some clones in this sample may be carry-over from other donors' samples. In DNA form, the CDR3 reads TGTGCCAGCAGTCTCAGAAACTCCTACAATGAGCAGCTCTTC. Protein: CASSLRNSYNEQLF.